This TCR beta chain is drawn from a study of T cell responses to AZD1222 COVID-19 vaccine. Study conclusions and caveats: The breadth and depth of Spike-specific TCRs increased once two AZD1222 doses had been given. Clonal diversity may have been underestimated, and the donors were mostly white British, with more females than males. Baseline testing showed seropositivity in only 5 or 6 AZD1222 recipients.

The data were produced by immunoSEQ multiplex PCR, yet TCRdb's version contains in-frame clones alone and is incomplete. Of about 140,000 clones in the sample, 85% to 95% were seen once. As to this clone: The antigen is undetermined.

The CDR3 length is 13 residues. The germline V gene encodes CDR1 SGHDN and CDR2 FVKESK. The V end was cut by 0 bases, the J end by 11 bases, with 11 bases between. The sample was peripheral blood, taken 28 days after the second AZD1222 dose. This TCR was sampled from an adult who received the AZD1222 COVID-19 vaccine. V is TRBV14 and J is TRBJ2-1; D uncertain. The CDR3 protein is CASSQDLGVQQFF. The CDR3 region has the DNA TGTGCCAGCAGCCAAGATCTGGGCGTACAGCAGTTCTTC.